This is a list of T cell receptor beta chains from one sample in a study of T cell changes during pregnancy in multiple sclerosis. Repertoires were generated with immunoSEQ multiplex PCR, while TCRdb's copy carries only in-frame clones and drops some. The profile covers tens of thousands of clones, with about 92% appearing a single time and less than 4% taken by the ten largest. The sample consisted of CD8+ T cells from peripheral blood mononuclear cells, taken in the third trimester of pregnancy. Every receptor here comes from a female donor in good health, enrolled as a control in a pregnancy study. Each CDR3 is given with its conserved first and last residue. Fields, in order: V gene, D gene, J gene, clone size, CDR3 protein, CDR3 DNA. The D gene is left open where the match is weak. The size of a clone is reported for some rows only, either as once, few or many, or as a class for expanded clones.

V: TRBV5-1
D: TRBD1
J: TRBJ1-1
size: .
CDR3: CASSNGTANTEAFF
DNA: TGCGCCAGCAGCAACGGGACAGCGAACACTGAAGCTTTCTTT

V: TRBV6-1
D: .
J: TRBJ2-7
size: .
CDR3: CATGQYYEQYF
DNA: TGTGCCACAGGACAGTACTACGAGCAGTACTTC

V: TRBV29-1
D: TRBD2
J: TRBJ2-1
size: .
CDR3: CSVGGLAGANNEQFF
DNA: TGCAGCGTGGGGGGACTAGCGGGGGCGAACAATGAGCAGTTCTTC

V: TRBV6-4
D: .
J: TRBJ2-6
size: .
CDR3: CASSDQGNSGANVLTF
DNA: TGTGCCAGCAGTGACCAGGGGAACTCTGGGGCCAACGTCCTGACTTTC

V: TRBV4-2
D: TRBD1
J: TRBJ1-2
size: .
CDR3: CASSQRGQGIRGYTF
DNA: TGTGCCAGCAGCCAACGGGGACAGGGGATCCGTGGCTACACCTTC

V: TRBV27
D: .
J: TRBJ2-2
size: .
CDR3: CASGKLGVVGTGELFF
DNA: TGTGCCAGCGGAAAGTTAGGGGTAGTTGGCACCGGGGAGCTGTTTTTT

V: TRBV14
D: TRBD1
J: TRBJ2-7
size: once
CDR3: CASSGGTYEQYF
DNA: TGTGCCAGCTCAGGGGGTACCTACGAGCAGTACTTC

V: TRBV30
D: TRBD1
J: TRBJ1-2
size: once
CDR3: CAWSRGGHDYGYTF
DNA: TGTGCCTGGAGCCGAGGGGGCCATGACTATGGCTACACCTTC

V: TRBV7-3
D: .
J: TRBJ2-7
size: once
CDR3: CASSTLDSGYEQYF
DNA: TGTGCCAGCAGCACCTTGGACAGCGGCTACGAGCAGTACTTC

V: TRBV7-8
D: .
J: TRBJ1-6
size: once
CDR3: CASSSQSRGYNSPLHF
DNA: TGTGCCAGCAGCTCTCAATCCAGGGGATATAATTCACCCCTCCACTTT

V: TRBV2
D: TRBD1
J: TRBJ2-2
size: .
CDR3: CASSVIGTGGLGELFF
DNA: TGTGCCAGCAGTGTGATTGGGACAGGGGGCCTCGGGGAGCTGTTTTTT

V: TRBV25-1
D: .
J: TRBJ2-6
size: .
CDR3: CASSDLSSGANVLTF
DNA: TGTGCCAGCAGTGATCTAAGCTCTGGGGCCAACGTCCTGACTTTC

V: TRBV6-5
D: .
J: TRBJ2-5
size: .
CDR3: CASSYSSRPQETQYF
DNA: TGTGCCAGCAGTTACTCGAGCCGTCCCCAAGAGACCCAGTACTTC

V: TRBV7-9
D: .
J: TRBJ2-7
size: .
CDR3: CASSPLDEDSEQYF
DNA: TGTGCCAGCAGCCCCCTGGATGAAGACTCCGAGCAGTACTTC

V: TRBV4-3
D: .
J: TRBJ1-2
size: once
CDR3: CASSQDRGGAPYGYTF
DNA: TGCGCCAGCAGCCAAGATAGGGGGGGCGCCCCCTATGGCTACACCTTC

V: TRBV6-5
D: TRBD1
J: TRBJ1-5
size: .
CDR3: CASSLDRLQPQHF
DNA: TGTGCCAGCAGCCTGGACAGGCTCCAGCCCCAGCATTTT

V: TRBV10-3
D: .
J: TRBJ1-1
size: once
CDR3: CAAQTRQGDTEAFF
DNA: TGTGCCGCCCAGACGCGGCAGGGCGACACTGAAGCTTTCTTT

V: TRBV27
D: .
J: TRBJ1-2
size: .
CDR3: CASNSGVGEGYTF
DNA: TGTGCCAGCAACTCCGGGGTCGGCGAGGGCTACACCTTC

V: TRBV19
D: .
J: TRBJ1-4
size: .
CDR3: CASTPYYSPRVGEKLFF
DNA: TGTGCCAGTACTCCCTACTACTCGCCCAGGGTTGGGGAAAAACTGTTTTTT

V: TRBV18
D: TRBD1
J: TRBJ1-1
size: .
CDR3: CASSPDRGMNTEAFF
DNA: TGTGCCAGCTCACCGGACAGGGGAATGAACACTGAAGCTTTCTTT

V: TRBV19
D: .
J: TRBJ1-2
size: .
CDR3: CASSIEMEGSHLYGYTF
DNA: TGTGCCAGTAGTATAGAAATGGAGGGCAGCCACCTCTATGGCTACACCTTC

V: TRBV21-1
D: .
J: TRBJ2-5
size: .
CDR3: CASSTSSDRGEQTQYF
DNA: TGTGCCAGCAGCACCTCGTCGGATCGCGGGGAACAGACCCAGTACTTC

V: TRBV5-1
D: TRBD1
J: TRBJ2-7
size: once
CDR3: CASSLGTGVLYEQYF
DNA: TGCGCCAGCAGCTTAGGGACAGGGGTTCTTTACGAGCAGTACTTC

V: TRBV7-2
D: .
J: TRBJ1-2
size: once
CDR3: CASRADREANYGYTF
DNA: TGTGCCAGCAGGGCCGACAGAGAAGCTAACTATGGCTACACCTTC

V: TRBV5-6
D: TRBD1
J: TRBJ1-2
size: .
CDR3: CASSLEGALPYGYTF
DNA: TGTGCCAGCAGCTTGGAGGGGGCGCTCCCCTATGGCTACACCTTC

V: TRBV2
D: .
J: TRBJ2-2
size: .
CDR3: CASNGGSLLTGELFF
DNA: TGTGCCAGCAACGGAGGCTCCCTTCTAACCGGGGAGCTGTTTTTT

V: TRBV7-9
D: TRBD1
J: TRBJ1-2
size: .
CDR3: CASSLGTGGGGYTF
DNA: TGTGCCAGCAGCTTAGGGACAGGGGGAGGGGGCTACACCTTC

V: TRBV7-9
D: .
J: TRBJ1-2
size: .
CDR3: CASSFPLDYGYTF
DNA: TGTGCCAGCAGCTTTCCCCTAGACTATGGCTACACCTTC

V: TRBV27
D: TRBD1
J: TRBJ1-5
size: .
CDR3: CASSLSTGDSNQPQHF
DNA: TGTGCCAGCAGTTTATCGACAGGGGATAGCAATCAGCCCCAGCATTTT

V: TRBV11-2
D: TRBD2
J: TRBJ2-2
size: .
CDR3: CASSLPLLAGQPQTGELFF
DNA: TGTGCCAGCAGCTTACCCCTTCTAGCGGGGCAACCCCAAACCGGGGAGCTGTTTTTT

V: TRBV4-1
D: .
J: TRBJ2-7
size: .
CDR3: CASSQGGNYEQYF
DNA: TGCGCCAGCAGCCAAGGAGGCAACTACGAGCAGTACTTC

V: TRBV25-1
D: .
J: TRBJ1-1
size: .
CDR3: CASSESHEAPEAFF
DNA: TGTGCCAGCAGTGAATCCCACGAGGCCCCTGAAGCTTTCTTT

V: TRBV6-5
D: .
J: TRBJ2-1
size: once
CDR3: CASSYGQGMGYNEQFF
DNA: TGTGCCAGCAGTTACGGCCAGGGGATGGGCTACAATGAGCAGTTCTTC

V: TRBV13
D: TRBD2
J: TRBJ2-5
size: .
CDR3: CASSTSGEETQYF
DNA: TGTGCCAGCAGCACGAGCGGGGAAGAGACCCAGTACTTC

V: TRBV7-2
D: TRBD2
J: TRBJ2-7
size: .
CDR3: CASSSSGGGYEQYF
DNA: TGTGCCAGCAGCTCAAGCGGGGGGGGATACGAGCAGTACTTC

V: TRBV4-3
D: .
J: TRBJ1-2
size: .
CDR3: CASSQDRVVSYYGYTF
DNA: TGCGCCAGCAGCCAAGATCGGGTCGTCAGTTACTATGGCTACACCTTC

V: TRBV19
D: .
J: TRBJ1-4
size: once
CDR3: CASSVLGEGDEKLFF
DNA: TGTGCCAGTAGCGTGCTTGGGGAGGGAGATGAAAAACTGTTTTTT

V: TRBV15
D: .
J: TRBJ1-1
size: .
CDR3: CATSRDVDSEAFF
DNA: TGTGCCACCAGCAGAGATGTGGACAGTGAAGCTTTCTTT

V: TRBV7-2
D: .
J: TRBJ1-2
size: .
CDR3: CASSLAGVEGYTF
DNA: TGTGCCAGCAGCTTAGCAGGGGTGGAGGGCTACACCTTC

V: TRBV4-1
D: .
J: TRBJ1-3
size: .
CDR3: CASSQDESSGNTIYF
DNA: TGCGCCAGCAGCCAAGATGAGAGCTCTGGAAACACCATATATTTT

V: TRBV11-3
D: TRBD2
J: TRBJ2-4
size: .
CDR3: CASSLAVTSGAKNIQYF
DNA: TGTGCCAGCAGCTTAGCGGTGACTAGCGGAGCCAAAAACATTCAGTACTTC

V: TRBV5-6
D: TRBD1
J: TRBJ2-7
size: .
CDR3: CASSYGQGSNEQYF
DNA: TGTGCCAGCAGCTACGGACAGGGGAGTAACGAGCAGTACTTC

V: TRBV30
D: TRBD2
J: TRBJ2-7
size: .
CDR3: CAWGLGPSYEQYF
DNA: TGTGCCTGGGGACTAGGGCCCTCCTACGAGCAGTACTTC

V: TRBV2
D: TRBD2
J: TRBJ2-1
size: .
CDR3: CASSEEGLAGGLYNEQFF
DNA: TGTGCCAGCAGTGAAGAGGGACTAGCGGGGGGACTCTACAATGAGCAGTTCTTC

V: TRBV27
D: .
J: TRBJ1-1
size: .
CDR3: CASSPPPGEGTEAFF
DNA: TGTGCCAGCAGCCCCCCACCGGGGGAGGGCACTGAAGCTTTCTTT

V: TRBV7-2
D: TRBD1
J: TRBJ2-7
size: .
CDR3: CASSLADREPYEQYF
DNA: TGTGCCAGCAGCTTAGCGGACAGGGAGCCCTACGAGCAGTACTTC

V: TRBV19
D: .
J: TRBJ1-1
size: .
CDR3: CASSMGGGDLNTEAFF
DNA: TGTGCCAGTAGTATGGGAGGGGGTGACTTGAACACTGAAGCTTTCTTT

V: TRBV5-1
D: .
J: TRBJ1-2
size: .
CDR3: CASTHWGGGYTF
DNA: TGCGCCAGCACCCATTGGGGCGGTGGCTACACCTTC

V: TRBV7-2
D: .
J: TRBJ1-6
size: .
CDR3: CASSLGGGLGYNSPLHF
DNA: TGTGCCAGCAGCTTAGGCGGGGGACTCGGCTATAATTCACCCCTCCACTTT

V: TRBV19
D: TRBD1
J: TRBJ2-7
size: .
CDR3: CASSIRSRGQYEQYF
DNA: TGTGCCAGTAGTATTCGGTCCAGGGGGCAATACGAGCAGTACTTC

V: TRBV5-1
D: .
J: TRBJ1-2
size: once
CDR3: CASSLGMDSLQPSYGYTF
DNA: TGCGCCAGCAGCTTGGGGATGGACAGCCTTCAACCAAGTTATGGCTACACCTTC

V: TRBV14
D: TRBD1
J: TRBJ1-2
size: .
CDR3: CASSPFRGGNYGYTF
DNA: TGTGCCAGCAGCCCTTTCCGAGGGGGCAACTATGGCTACACCTTC

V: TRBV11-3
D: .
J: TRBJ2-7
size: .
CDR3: CASSPLTGPSYEQYF
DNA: TGTGCCAGCAGCCCCCTGACAGGACCCTCCTACGAGCAGTACTTC

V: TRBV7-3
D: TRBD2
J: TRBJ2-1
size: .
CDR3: CASSSLAGDEQFF
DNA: TGTGCCAGCAGCTCCCTAGCGGGGGATGAGCAGTTCTTC

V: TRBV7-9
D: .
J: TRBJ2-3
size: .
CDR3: CASSPPGVSTDTQYF
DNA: TGTGCCAGCAGCCCCCCGGGGGTCAGCACAGATACGCAGTATTTT